Each of the 26 T cell receptor beta chains below was sequenced from the same sample in a study of shared clonotypes between healthy human individuals (dated by TCRdb to the early 2020s). Library preparation used the immunoSEQ multiplex PCR assay. The clones in this table, taken by TCRdb from immuneACCESS, are in-frame only. Not every clone is retained; where verified, under half of the shortfall comes from an unresolved V gene, and the cause of the rest is unknown. The sample table contains 520,000 or so clones; only one count was recorded for roughly 78% of them. Of the sample, 10% to 15% is held by the ten largest clones. What was sequenced was PBMCs. These receptors were taken from a woman aged 40-49 years in good health. Some clones in this sample may be carry-over from other donors' samples.

V and J are TRBV29-1 and TRBJ1-5; no firm D call. Trimming took off 4 bases at V and 7 bases at J, with 17 bases between the two ends. The CDR3 length is 14 residues. Germline CDR1 is SQVTM and CDR2 is ANQGSEA. The CDR3 reads CSVVPGGVGQPQHF. The DNA of the CDR3 is TGCAGCGTTGTGCCAGGCGGGGTCGGGCAGCCCCAGCATTTT. Full variable domain (rest looked up from reference TRBV29-1 and TRBJ1-5): SAVISQKPSRDICQRGTSLTIQCQVDSQVTMMFWYRQQPGQSLTLIATANQGSEATYESGFVIDKFPISRPNLTFSTLTVSNMSPEDSSIYLCSVVPGGVGQPQHFGDGTRLSIL.

This clone has ten or more counts. The gene calls are TRBV9 and TRBJ2-7; 7 bases line up with TRBD1. CDR1 is SGDLS, CDR2 YYNGEE, per germline. The CDR3 is 15 residues long. V shed 4 bases and J 0 bases; nucleotides not matched to a gene: 7. The CDR3 bases are TGTGCCAGCAGCCCACGCACAGGGGCCTCCTACGAGCAGTACTTC. This gives the protein CASSPRTGASYEQYF.

The chain links TRBV2 to TRBJ2-1; D might be TRBD2 (6 bases). This CDR3 is 13 amino acids long. Per the germline V gene, CDR1 is SNHLY and CDR2 is FYNNEI. V dropped 6 bases and J dropped 4 bases, with 10 bases sitting between them. CDR3 bases: TGTGCCAGCAGAGCCGGGACTTACAATGAGCAGTTCTTC. Protein sequence: CASRAGTYNEQFF.

This clone was found once. The genes are TRBV6-5 and TRBJ2-5; the match to TRBD1 covers 12 bases. This CDR3 spans 15 amino acids. Germline CDR1 is MNHEY and CDR2 is SVGAGI. Trimming at V came to 6 bases and at J to 5 bases, leaving 7 bases not matched to a gene. The CDR3 DNA is TGTGCCAGCAGACTGGGACAGGGGGCTTGGGAGACCCAGTACTTC. This sequence encodes CASRLGQGAWETQYF.

Regarding this clone: Other DNA variants within this sample encode the same CDR3. V and J are TRBV14 and TRBJ1-1; TRBD1 agrees at 7 bases. The V and J ends lost 6 bases and 5 bases, in that order; junction bases with no gene match: 12. Germline CDR1 is SGHDN and CDR2 is FVKESK. CDR3 length equals 15 residues. In DNA, the CDR3 is TGTGCCAGCAGTCACCCGAGGCAGGGGGATACTGAAGCTTTCTTT. Protein: CASSHPRQGDTEAFF.

V gene TRBV14 combines with J gene TRBJ2-7; D might be TRBD1 (6 bases). CDR1 and CDR2 from the germline V gene are SGHDN and FVKESK. The CDR3 is made up of 13 amino acids. Trimming shortened V by 2 bases and J by 2 bases, and 7 bases separated the two germline ends. DNA for the CDR3: TGTGCCAGCAGCCAAACAGGGCCCTACGAGCAGTACTTC. Encoded protein: CASSQTGPYEQYF.

About this clone itself: This sample includes further DNA sequences coding for the same CDR3. The chain is built from TRBV29-1 and TRBJ2-6; D is possibly TRBD1 (6 bases). Per germline, CDR1 SQVTM and CDR2 ANQGSEA. Trimming removed 6 bases at V and 0 bases at J, with 6 bases between. The CDR3 totals 13 residues. The CDR3 is CSVQGSGANVLTF. In nucleotides, the CDR3 is TGCAGCGTACAGGGCTCTGGGGCCAACGTCCTGACTTTC.

The rearrangement joins TRBV15 to TRBJ1-4, with D possibly matching TRBD1 (5 bases). Per the germline V gene, CDR1 is LNHNV and CDR2 is YYDKDF (reference sequence). The CDR3 length is 14 residues. Trimming took off 0 bases at V and 7 bases at J, with 9 bases between the two ends. CDR3 coding DNA: TGTGCCACCAGCAGAGATCGGGGGGTTGAAAAACTGTTTTTT. This encodes CATSRDRGVEKLFF.

The chain recombines TRBV9 with TRBJ1-4; 7 nucleotides match TRBD1. The germline V gene encodes CDR1 SGDLS and CDR2 YYNGEE. The CDR3 runs 14 residues. The trim removed 0 bases at V and 7 bases at J, leaving 3 bases unmatched. The CDR3 sequence is CASSVAGGGEKLFF. The CDR3, as DNA: TGTGCCAGCAGCGTAGCAGGGGGTGGTGAAAAACTGTTTTTT.

The chain is built from TRBV19 and TRBJ1-1, with D uncertain. Germline V lookup: CDR1 LNHDA, CDR2 SQIVND (reference sequence). The V end lost 3 bases, the J end lost 1 base, and 15 bases lay between the germline ends. The CDR3 runs to 16 residues. The DNA of the CDR3 is TGTGCCAGTAGTATTTACGCCCGGCAGCCGAACACTGAAGCTTTCTTT. It translates to CASSIYARQPNTEAFF.

This clone has only a few counts. The gene calls are TRBV11-2 and TRBJ1-1; D is perhaps TRBD1 (5 bases). Trimming pared 5 bases from V and 4 bases from J, leaving 11 bases between. The germline V gene has CDR1 SGHAT and CDR2 FQNNGV. The CDR3 has 13 amino acids. The CDR3 DNA is TGTGCCAGCAGCGAGGGGTTAAGCACTGAAGCTTTCTTT. Protein: CASSEGLSTEAFF.

J is TRBJ2-5 and V is TRBV5-8, with D possibly called TRBD1 or TRBD2 (6 bases each). The CDR3 has 15 amino acids. V was shortened by 3 bases and J by 2 bases, with 14 bases between the two germline ends. CDR1 SGHTS and CDR2 YDEGEE come from the germline V gene. CDR3 bases: TGTGCCAGCAGCTGGGGGGCGGGAAAACAAGAGACCCAGTACTTC. It specifies CASSWGAGKQETQYF.

The chain combines TRBV7-3 with TRBJ2-2; D remains ambiguous. Germline V gene sequence: CDR1 SGHTA, CDR2 FQGTGA. The CDR3 covers 13 residues. Trimming shortened V by 5 bases and J by 1 base, and 5 bases separated the two germline ends. CDR3 nucleotides: TGTGCCAGCAGCCCCAGGAACACCGGGGAGCTGTTTTTT. Its translation: CASSPRNTGELFF.

The rearrangement links TRBV21-1 to TRBJ2-6. TRBV21-1 is given as a pseudogene. There are 18 residues in the CDR3. The CDR3 is CASSKTGAKNSGANVLTF. CDR3 coding DNA: TGTGCCAGCAGCAAAACCGGGGCGAAAAACTCTGGGGCCAACGTCCTGACTTTC.

This clone was seen only once. The rearrangement uses TRBV6-6 and TRBJ2-2; D is ambiguous. The length of the CDR3 is 13 residues. V dropped 0 bases and J dropped 4 bases, with 3 bases sitting between them. Germline V gives CDR1 MNHNY, CDR2 SVGAGI (reference sequence). The CDR3 bases are TGTGCCAGCAGTTACTCGGGCACCGGGGAGCTGTTTTTT. This gives the protein CASSYSGTGELFF.

The chain combines TRBV5-6 with TRBJ1-2, with D perhaps TRBD1 (5 bases). Germline CDR1 and CDR2: SGHDT and YYEEEE. V was cut by 3 bases and J by 14 bases, with 17 bases left in between. The CDR3 loop spans 12 amino acids. CDR3 region: CASSYTEGRRTF. The DNA of the CDR3 is TGTGCCAGCAGCTATACAGAGGGGAGACGGACCTTC.

The V gene is TRBV28, the J gene TRBJ1-1; tentatively, D is TRBD1 (5 bases). Germline-derived CDR1 and CDR2 are MDHEN and SYDVKM. Trimming took 7 bases from V and 1 from J, leaving 13 bases between them. CDR3 length: 14 amino acids. Here the CDR3 reads CASNPGGKNTEAFF. CDR3 bases: TGTGCCAGCAACCCGGGGGGGAAGAACACTGAAGCTTTCTTT.

With respect to this clone: Other DNA sequences of this sample code for an identical CDR3. This chain connects TRBV11-2 to TRBJ2-7, with D uncertain. This CDR3 is built from 14 residues. Germline V gene sequence: CDR1 SGHAT, CDR2 FQNNGV. Trimming left V 1 base short and J 4 bases short, with 11 bases between. CDR3 amino acids: CASSLGVGLYEQYF. The CDR3 DNA is TGTGCCAGCAGCTTAGGTGTCGGCCTATACGAGCAGTACTTC.

The V and J genes are TRBV15 and TRBJ1-4; D is uncertain. In germline, CDR1 is LNHNV, CDR2 YYDKDF (reference sequence). Trimming removed 8 bases from V and 4 bases from J, with 14 bases in between. The CDR3 loop spans 14 amino acids. CDR3 nucleotides: TGTGCCACCTGCCGTCCGGGCATTAATGAAAAACTGTTTTTT. This translates into CATCRPGINEKLFF.

The genes are TRBV29-1 and TRBJ1-2; D not resolved. Germline assignment: CDR1 SQVTM and CDR2 ANQGSEA. V was trimmed by 2 bases and J by 2 bases, leaving 12 bases between them. The CDR3 runs to 14 residues. The CDR3 loop reads CSVERQVRNYGYTF. CDR3 nucleotides: TGCAGCGTTGAAAGGCAAGTACGAAACTATGGCTACACCTTC.

This sequence joins TRBV6-6 and TRBJ1-3, with 8 bases lining up with TRBD1. The CDR3 sequence is 15 residues long. Losses at the gene ends were 7 bases for V and 3 bases for J; bases not matched to a gene: 8. From germline, CDR1 is MNHNY and CDR2 SVGAGI (reference sequence). The CDR3, as DNA: TGTGCCAGCAACGCTCTTGACAGGGGTGGAAACACCATATATTTT. This codes for CASNALDRGGNTIYF.

The chain carries TRBV27 and TRBJ1-1, with D possibly being TRBD1 (6 bases). CDR1 and CDR2 (germline): MNHEY, SMNVEV (reference sequence). The CDR3 totals 13 residues. Trimming removed 2 bases from V and 5 bases from J, with 9 bases in between. CDR3 loop: CASSLGGTTEAFF. Here the CDR3 DNA reads TGTGCCAGCAGTTTAGGGGGGACAACTGAAGCTTTCTTT.

This clone was seen a few times. The J gene is TRBJ2-3, the V gene TRBV19; D is uncertain. This CDR3 contains 14 residues. Germline V gene sequence: CDR1 LNHDA, CDR2 SQIVND (reference sequence). Trimming removed 2 bases from V and 4 bases from J, with 10 bases in between. The DNA for the CDR3 is TGTGCCAGTAGTATACGAAATTCCCCAGATACGCAGTATTTT. Its protein is CASSIRNSPDTQYF. Complete variable domain (other parts from reference TRBV19 and TRBJ2-3): DGGITQSPKYLFRKEGQNVTLSCEQNLNHDAMYWYRQDPGQGLRLIYYSQIVNDFQKGDIAEGYSVSREKKESFPLTVTSAQKNPTAFYLCASSIRNSPDTQYFGPGTRLTVL.

This clone was counted between two and nine times. The rearrangement joins TRBV7-2 to TRBJ1-5, with 8 nucleotides matching TRBD1. The CDR3 sequence is 15 residues long. With 2 bases clipped from V and 6 bases from J, the junction kept 6 bases outside the gene matches. Germline-derived CDR1 and CDR2 are SGHTA and FQGNSA. The CDR3: CASSLQGASSQPQHF. CDR3 DNA: TGTGCCAGCAGCTTACAGGGGGCCTCAAGTCAGCCCCAGCATTTT.

The V call is TRBV29-1, the J call TRBJ2-5, with D perhaps given as TRBD1 or TRBD2 (6 bases each). The J call is doubtful: the DNA matches TRBJ2-7 better. The germline CDR1 and CDR2 sequences are SQVTM and ANQGSEA. This CDR3 region has 14 residues. CDR3 amino acids: CSVERAGEVDEQYF. The DNA of the CDR3 is TGCAGCGTTGAACGGGCAGGGGAGGTCGACGAGCAGTACTTC.

The chain has TRBV30 and TRBJ2-1, with D tentatively TRBD1 or TRBD2 (5 bases each). CDR3 length equals 13 residues. The V end was cut by 3 bases, the J end by 3 bases, with 9 bases between. Germline V gives CDR1 GTSNPN, CDR2 SVGIG (reference sequence). The CDR3 spells CAWRWGYYNEQFF. Here the CDR3 DNA reads TGTGCCTGGAGGTGGGGGTACTACAATGAGCAGTTCTTC.